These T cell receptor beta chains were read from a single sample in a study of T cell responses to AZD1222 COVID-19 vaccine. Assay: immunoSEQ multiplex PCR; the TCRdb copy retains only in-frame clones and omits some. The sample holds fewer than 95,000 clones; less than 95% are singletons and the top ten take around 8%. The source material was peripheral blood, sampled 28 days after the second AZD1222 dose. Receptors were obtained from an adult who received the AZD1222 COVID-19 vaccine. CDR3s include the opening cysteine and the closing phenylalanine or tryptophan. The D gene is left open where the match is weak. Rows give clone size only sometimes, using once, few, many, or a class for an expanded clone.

TGTGCCAGCAGCCCATCGGGTCTCCCCTACGAGCAGTACTTC,CASSPSGLPYEQYF,TRBV7-2,TRBJ2-7,-,-
TGTGCCAGCTCACCGGTCCACAATGGGGGGAACATTCAGTACTTC,CASSPVHNGGNIQYF,TRBV18,TRBJ2-4,-,-
TGCAGCGTTAGGATTGGCACTGAAGCTTTCTTT,CSVRIGTEAFF,TRBV29-1,TRBJ1-1,-,-
TGTGCCAGCAGTGCGCCACAGGGATTTCCACGGAACACTGAAGCTTTCTTT,CASSAPQGFPRNTEAFF,TRBV6-1,TRBJ1-1,-,-
TGTGCCAGCAGCCGTCGGGACAGCAAAGAGACCCAGTACTTC,CASSRRDSKETQYF,TRBV11-2,TRBJ2-5,TRBD1,-
TGTGCCAGCAGTTTATCGGCAGTCTACGAGCAGTACTTC,CASSLSAVYEQYF,TRBV12-3/TRBV12-4,TRBJ2-7,-,-
TGTGCCAGCAGTTATTCTCGGTCGGGGGATTCACCCCTCCACTTT,CASSYSRSGDSPLHF,TRBV6-5,TRBJ1-6,-,-
TGTGCCAGCAGCGCCGGGACAGGGAAGAGACAGCCCCAGCATTTT,CASSAGTGKRQPQHF,TRBV6-5,TRBJ1-5,TRBD1,-
TGTGCCAGCAGGAAAGACACTCACGAGCAGTACTTC,CASRKDTHEQYF,TRBV6-5,TRBJ2-7,-,-
TGTGCCAGCAGTTCCCCGATCCTCCAGGGGGCGAGGACCGGGGAGCTGTTTTTT,CASSSPILQGARTGELFF,TRBV28,TRBJ2-2,TRBD1,-
TGTGCCAGCAGCTTAGGGTTATCGGGCAGGGGGCATGGCTACACCTTC,CASSLGLSGRGHGYTF,TRBV11-2,TRBJ1-2,TRBD1,once
TGTGCCAGCAGCTACAGACAGGGGATGAACACTGAAGCTTTCTTT,CASSYRQGMNTEAFF,TRBV7-2,TRBJ1-1,TRBD1,-
TGTGCCAGCAGCTTCCAGACTAGCGGCCAAGAGACCCAGTACTTC,CASSFQTSGQETQYF,TRBV7-2,TRBJ2-5,TRBD2,-
TGTGCCTGGTCCATTGGGGGATGGGGGACAGATACGCAGTATTTT,CAWSIGGWGTDTQYF,TRBV30,TRBJ2-3,-,-
TGTGCCAGCAGTGAACCCAGGGCTATCCGGGAGCTGTTTTTT,CASSEPRAIRELFF,TRBV25-1,TRBJ2-2,-,-
TGTGCCAGCAGTTTCCCAGGGGAGGGAAACACCATATATTTT,CASSFPGEGNTIYF,TRBV28,TRBJ1-3,-,-
TGCGCCAGCAGCCAAATTCTCTTCGGGTACAGGGGACAAGAGACCCAGTACTTC,CASSQILFGYRGQETQYF,TRBV4-1,TRBJ2-5,TRBD1,-
TGCGCCAGCAGCTTGGCCGGGACTAGTCAAGAGACCCAGTACTTC,CASSLAGTSQETQYF,TRBV5-1,TRBJ2-5,TRBD2,-
TGTGCCAGCAGTAGGCAGGCTAATTCACCCCTCCACTTT,CASSRQANSPLHF,TRBV9,TRBJ1-6,-,-
TGTGCCAGCAGGTCAGGGGGCTCCTACGAGCAGTACTTC,CASRSGGSYEQYF,TRBV6-5,TRBJ2-7,TRBD1,-
TGTGCCAGCAGCGCCTCTTCCGGGCCGGCTCATGTGCAGTACTTC,CASSASSGPAHVQYF,TRBV5-4,TRBJ2-7,-,-
TGTGCCAGCAGCTTGCTTGAGACTAGCGGGATAGACAATGAGCAGTTCTTC,CASSLLETSGIDNEQFF,TRBV5-4,TRBJ2-1,TRBD2,-
TGTGCCAGCAGTGAAGGGGCCCGGGGTGAAAAGACCTTC,CASSEGARGEKTF,TRBV6-1,TRBJ1-2,-,-
TGTGCCAGCTCTCCCACTCTCCTCTCCTACGAGCAGTACTTC,CASSPTLLSYEQYF,TRBV11-2,TRBJ2-7,-,-
TGCGCCAGCAGCCAAGAGGTTTCGGACATTCAGTACTTC,CASSQEVSDIQYF,TRBV4-3,TRBJ2-4,-,-
TGTGCCAGCATCCCTGGGGGAGCTCATCCCACAGATACGCAGTATTTT,CASIPGGAHPTDTQYF,TRBV5-4,TRBJ2-3,-,-
TGTGCCAGCAGTTACTCCAATCAAGACAGGGCGGACGAGCAGTTCTTC,CASSYSNQDRADEQFF,TRBV6-2/TRBV6-3,TRBJ2-1,TRBD1,medium-sized
TGTGCCAGCAGCCAAGATGCCAGGGCCCTATCCTACGAGCAGTACTTC,CASSQDARALSYEQYF,TRBV3-1/TRBV3-2,TRBJ2-7,-,-
TGTGCCAGCAGCCGGGGGACTAGCGGGAGTTCGAATGAGCAGTTCTTC,CASSRGTSGSSNEQFF,TRBV3-1/TRBV3-2,TRBJ2-1,TRBD2,-
TGCGCCAGCAGGAGACTAGCGGCCCCCCTCACAGATACGCAGTATTTT,CASRRLAAPLTDTQYF,TRBV5-1,TRBJ2-3,TRBD2,-
TGCGCCAGCAGCCGCGGACAGGGGGTCTACGAGCAGTACTTC,CASSRGQGVYEQYF,TRBV5-1,TRBJ2-7,TRBD1,-
TGTGCCAGCAGCTTATTGGGCGGGACGGTCGGGGAGCTGTTTTTT,CASSLLGGTVGELFF,TRBV7-2,TRBJ2-2,-,-
TGTGCCAGCAGCTTAGATATTAGCGGGACCCACGAGCAGTACTTC,CASSLDISGTHEQYF,TRBV11-3,TRBJ2-7,TRBD2,-
TGTGCCGGAGGAGCCCGTTCGGGAGCTAGCGGGGAGCTGTTTTTT,CAGGARSGASGELFF,TRBV30,TRBJ2-2,-,-
TGTGCCAGCAGTAATCGACAGGGGGGGCAGCCCCAGCATTTT,CASSNRQGGQPQHF,TRBV6-2/TRBV6-3,TRBJ1-5,TRBD1,-
TGCAGCGTCTCTTCAGGGGAACCCAATGAAAAACTGTTTTTT,CSVSSGEPNEKLFF,TRBV29-1,TRBJ1-4,-,-
TGTGCCAGCAGCTCCCAGGGTGTCTCCTACAATGAGCAGTTCTTC,CASSSQGVSYNEQFF,TRBV7-2,TRBJ2-1,-,-
TGCAGTGCTAGAGATTACAATGAGCAGTTCTTC,CSARDYNEQFF,TRBV20-1,TRBJ2-1,-,once
TGTGCCAGCAGGACCGGGACAGGGCTAGGCAATCAGCCCCAGCATTTT,CASRTGTGLGNQPQHF,TRBV2,TRBJ1-5,TRBD1,-
TGTGCCAGCAGGAGCGGACAGGGTACGGCTGAAGCTTTCTTT,CASRSGQGTAEAFF,TRBV27,TRBJ1-1,TRBD1,once
TGTGCCAGCAGCTCTTACTACACAGATACGCAGTATTTT,CASSSYYTDTQYF,TRBV7-2,TRBJ2-3,-,-
TGTGCCATCATTAGGGGGGAATTCGCTGAAGCTTTCTTT,CAIIRGEFAEAFF,TRBV10-3,TRBJ1-1,-,few
TGCAGTGCTAGAGGGGGTGATGAGCAGTTCTTC,CSARGGDEQFF,TRBV20-1,TRBJ2-1,-,-
TGTGCCAGCAGTGAAAACGTCGGTCAAGAGACCCAGTACTTC,CASSENVGQETQYF,TRBV6-1,TRBJ2-5,-,-
TGTGCCAGCTCACCTGGGGAGTCAGAGACCCAGTACTTC,CASSPGESETQYF,TRBV18,TRBJ2-5,-,once
TGTGCCAGCACCCAGGGAGGTGGGCGCACCGGGGAGCTGTTTTTT,CASTQGGGRTGELFF,TRBV6-5,TRBJ2-2,-,once
TGTGCCAGTAGTATCGAGGGACAGGGAAGTACCGCCGGGGAGCTGTTTTTT,CASSIEGQGSTAGELFF,TRBV19,TRBJ2-2,TRBD1,once
TGTGCCTGGAGTTGGGGATCCAATGAAAAACTGTTTTTT,CAWSWGSNEKLFF,TRBV30,TRBJ1-4,-,once
TGTGCCAGCAGTACTCCGGGACTAGCGGGCTCCTACAATGAGCAGTTCTTC,CASSTPGLAGSYNEQFF,TRBV6-2/TRBV6-3,TRBJ2-1,TRBD2,-
TGTGCCAGCAGTCCATACAGGGGGCTCGGCTATGGCTACACCTTC,CASSPYRGLGYGYTF,TRBV28,TRBJ1-2,TRBD1,-
TGTGCCAGCAGTACTATTTACAATGAGCAGTTCTTC,CASSTIYNEQFF,TRBV27,TRBJ2-1,-,-
TGCGCCAGCAGTGGAGGGGATGACATTCAGTACTTC,CASSGGDDIQYF,TRBV10-2,TRBJ2-4,-,-
TGCGCCAGCAGCTTGTATCCAGGCCCCTACGAGCAGTACTTC,CASSLYPGPYEQYF,TRBV5-1,TRBJ2-7,-,-
TGTGCCAGCAGCCCCGGGACAGTCGGCTACACCTTC,CASSPGTVGYTF,TRBV7-9,TRBJ1-2,TRBD1,-
TGCAACCCAGGGGGCACTGAAGCTTTCTTT,CNPGGTEAFF,TRBV20-1,TRBJ1-1,TRBD1,-